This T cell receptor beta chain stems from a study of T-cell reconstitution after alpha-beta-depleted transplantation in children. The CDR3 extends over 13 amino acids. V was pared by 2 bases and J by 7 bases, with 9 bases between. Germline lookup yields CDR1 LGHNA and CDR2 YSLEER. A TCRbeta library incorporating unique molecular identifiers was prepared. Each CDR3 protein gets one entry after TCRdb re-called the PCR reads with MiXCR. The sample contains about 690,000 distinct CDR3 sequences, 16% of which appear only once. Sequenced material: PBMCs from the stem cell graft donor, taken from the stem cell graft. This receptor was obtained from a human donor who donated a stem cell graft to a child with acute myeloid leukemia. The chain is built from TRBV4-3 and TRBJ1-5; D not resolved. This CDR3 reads CASSQSVAQPQHF. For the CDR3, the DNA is TGCGCCAGCAGCCAATCGGTGGCACAGCCCCAGCATTTT.